Given below is one T cell receptor beta chain in context. This entry comes from a study of blood T cell repertoires in COVID-19. About the study: Samples taken during acute and convalescent COVID-19 were collected in the United States, Italy and Spain. Nucleic acid was either cDNA or gDNA, and it came from T cells, B-cell-depleted T cells, or PBMCs.

Authors' methods: Estimates of nucleated cell counts were drawn from the amplification of reference gene primers. TCRdb keeps only in-frame clones here, not all; method: immunoSEQ multiplex PCR. V, J and clone size were drawn from that table, and D and trimming were deduced from the DNA. The sample has some 50,000 clones, 68% seen once. Sequencing was performed on peripheral blood. The receptor was isolated from a woman in her sixties or seventies with acute or convalescent COVID-19.

The CDR3 bases are TGCGCCAGCAGCCCTGACAGGATATTACAGTGGGAGCAGTACTTC. Translating it yields CASSPDRILQWEQYF. The J gene is TRBJ2-7, the V gene TRBV4-3; TRBD1 is a possible D gene (6 bases). Germline CDR1 LGHNA, CDR2 YSLEER. The CDR3 spans 15 residues. The V gene lost 4 bases and the J gene lost 7 bases, with 20 bases spanning the gap.